This TCR beta chain was obtained from a study of blood T cell repertoires in COVID-19. Study in general: Both acute and convalescent COVID-19 samples were obtained from the United States, Italy and Spain.

In the authors' workflow: The assay estimated nucleated cells by amplifying reference gene primers. The table came from immunoSEQ multiplex PCR; TCRdb's copy has only in-frame clones and leaves some out. Clone size and V and J calls were adopted from that table, with D and trimming inferred from the DNA. The sample comprises 120,000 to 150,000 clones, about 84% of which are singletons, and about 5% rests with the top ten. The specimen was peripheral blood. This clonotype was sampled from a woman aged 50 to 60 with acute or convalescent COVID-19.

CDR3 sequence (DNA): TGTGCCAGCACTGGGGGGGGTAAGGGTGAAAAACTGTTTTTT. This sequence encodes CASTGGGKGEKLFF. This chain uses TRBV6-6 with TRBJ1-4; D is possibly TRBD1 (5 bases). Between the trimmed V and J ends, which lost 7 bases and 7 bases, there was a span of 16 bases. CDR3 length: 14 residues. The V gene's germline CDR1 is MNHNY and CDR2 SVGAGI (reference sequence).